This is a list of T cell receptor beta chains from one sample in a study of CXCR3-negative and CXCR3-positive naive CD8 T cells. TCRdb reprocessed the 5' RACE reads and stores each CDR3 protein as one record, lacking DNA. The table gives about 40,000 distinct CDR3 sequences; the top ten clones make up 6.5% to 8.5% of it. Sequences were obtained from memory CD8+ T cells from blood. Receptors were obtained from a human donor in good health. Some clones in this sample may be carry-over from other donors' samples. Both conserved end residues are part of each CDR3. Some rows have no size entry. The others give once, few or many, or a class for an expanded clone.

j_call v_call clone_size cdr3_aa
TRBJ2-7 TRBV28 NA CASSSERARYEQYF
TRBJ1-2 TRBV29-1 NA CSVSDSYGYTF
TRBJ1-5 TRBV5-8 NA CASGPPGRPQHF
TRBJ2-5 TRBV20-1 NA CSARGPRSRETQYF
TRBJ2-7 TRBV7-3 NA CASSLIGEHSEQYF
TRBJ2-7 TRBV19 NA CASSTGSYEQYF
TRBJ2-7 TRBV2 NA CASSEVGQGDWYEQYF
TRBJ2-7 TRBV29-1 NA CSVESAYEQYF
TRBJ2-1 TRBV28 NA CASSLSGGGSYNEQFF
TRBJ2-3 TRBV7-8 NA CASSFLAGADTQYF
TRBJ2-7 TRBV15 NA CATSGTSGSAEQYF
TRBJ2-7 TRBV10-1 NA CASSDGTQKLYEQYF
TRBJ2-7 TRBV4-3 NA CASSQGPDRGYEQYF
TRBJ2-5 TRBV29-1 NA CSVVGLAGGQETQYF
TRBJ2-7 TRBV9 NA CASSVAGSQTYEQYF
TRBJ2-5 TRBV29-1 medium-sized CSVDRLLGGQETQYF
TRBJ2-3 TRBV7-9 NA CASSFGGGATDTQYF
TRBJ1-2 TRBV2 large CASRDYDFSPMYGYTF
TRBJ2-1 TRBV7-2 NA CASSSGQVLSSYNEQFF
TRBJ1-5 TRBV10-3 medium-sized CAISGPGSNQPQHF
TRBJ1-1 TRBV20-1 NA CSARDLSDQEAFF
TRBJ2-2 TRBV7-2 NA CASSTRQGAFTGELFF
TRBJ1-2 TRBV29-1 NA CSVPPPDRGPLYGYTF
TRBJ2-1 TRBV29-1 NA CSVGGAERESYNEQFF
TRBJ2-3 TRBV7-8 NA CASSPRWGVRTDTQYF
TRBJ2-1 TRBV29-1 NA CSGPRTGNTNEQFF
TRBJ1-2 TRBV7-8 NA CASSLGGLASDGYTF
TRBJ2-1 TRBV29-1 NA CSVEVWDRQYNEQFF
TRBJ2-1 TRBV7-2 NA CASSLWSLLTNTGGDNEQFF
TRBJ2-3 TRBV28 NA CASSQWDGTSTDTQYF
TRBJ2-7 TRBV24-1 NA CATSGTGPKEQYF
TRBJ2-7 TRBV29-1 NA CSVKGGPYEQYF
TRBJ2-7 TRBV12-3/TRBV12-4 NA CASSLTAYEQYF
TRBJ1-5 TRBV4-3 NA CASSRTTGLNQPQHF
TRBJ2-4 TRBV4-3 NA CASSPTGDPKNIQYF
TRBJ2-2 TRBV18 NA CASSPGGTNTGELFF
TRBJ2-1 TRBV29-1 NA CSVPGSVVTGQFF
TRBJ2-1 TRBV5-1 NA CASSLEGSGSAYNEQFF
TRBJ2-3 TRBV5-1 NA CASSSVTSGDYTQYF
TRBJ2-7 TRBV20-1 NA CSAREGGPYEQYF
TRBJ2-1 TRBV4-3 NA CASSHPRGGEQFF
TRBJ2-7 TRBV6-1 NA CASSEGDSYEQYF
TRBJ2-3 TRBV28 NA CASSWDRRTDTQYF
TRBJ2-7 TRBV7-9 NA CAVSGSYEQYF
TRBJ2-3 TRBV6-2/TRBV6-3 NA CASSERSPVRYTDTQYF
TRBJ1-1 TRBV2 NA CASSEWLNTEAFF
TRBJ1-5 TRBV19 NA CASSLDRANQPQHF
TRBJ1-2 TRBV28 NA CASSTRTGVVDYGYTF
TRBJ2-1 TRBV5-4 NA CASSPRTSGGPHSSYNEQFF